This T cell receptor beta chain was sequenced during a study of CD8 T cells in ankylosing spondylitis. The TCR beta libraries were generated through quantitative 5'-RACE incorporating molecular barcodes. TCRdb ran MiXCR on the 5' RACE reads and lists one entry per CDR3 protein. Of some 840,000 distinct CDR3 sequences in the sample, about 10% are singletons; the top ten hold approximately 0.46%. Study results and limitations: Ankylosing spondylitis blood appeared to be characterized by a TCR beta motif of roughly eight highly homologous variants. Significant enrichment of disease-linked clones was reportedly seen in matched ankylosing spondylitis synovial fluid. Previously reported in reactive arthritis synovial fluid and blood were some of the motif variants.

V shed 5 bases and J shed 5 bases, with 11 bases lying between them. The CDR3 spans 13 residues. Germline CDR1 is SGHTA and CDR2 is FQGTGA. As regards this clonotype: As yet, its antigen is unknown.

This chain joins TRBV7-3 and TRBJ2-3, with D hard to call. The sequence derives from a male donor with ankylosing spondylitis. Specimen: blood, either unsorted or a sorted T cell fraction (not recorded which). The CDR3 sequence is CASSPPWGDTQYF. The CDR3 DNA reads as TGTGCCAGCAGCCCACCTTGGGGAGATACGCAGTATTTT.